The 17 T cell receptor beta chains in this list originate from one sample, sequenced in a study of cytomegalovirus exposure and HLA in healthy donors. Sequencing was performed with immunoSEQ multiplex PCR; in TCRdb, only in-frame clones are kept and a portion is missing. The sample consists of about 120,000 clones, about 82% of them appearing once. Source material: PBMCs. The source of these receptors is a man aged 18 to 29 in good health and CMV-seronegative.

This sequence joins TRBV11-2 and TRBJ2-2; D is perhaps TRBD2 (5 bases). CDR1 and CDR2 from the germline V gene are SGHAT and FQNNGV. This CDR3 region has 15 residues. The ends were cut back, 2 bases at V and 6 bases at J, with 13 bases in the middle. CDR3 DNA sequence: TGTGCCAGCAGCTTAAGTGGCAGGAGGTCCGGGGAGCTGTTTTTT. Its translation: CASSLSGRRSGELFF.

V gene TRBV7-2 combines with J gene TRBJ2-7, with 9 bases fitting TRBD2. The CDR3 spans 15 residues. The germline gives CDR1 SGHTA, CDR2 FQGNSA. Germline trimming cut 6 bases from V and 0 bases from J; bases unmatched to any gene: 6. CDR3 amino acids: CASSRGGGASYEQYF. Here the CDR3 DNA reads TGTGCCAGCAGTCGGGGCGGGGGGGCCTCCTACGAGCAGTACTTC.

This chain uses TRBV6-5 with TRBJ1-5, with 8 bases lining up with TRBD1. After removal of 2 bases from V and 6 bases from J, the junction contained 6 bases not matched to a gene. The CDR3 contains 15 residues. Germline CDR1 is MNHEY and CDR2 is SVGAGI. The CDR3 here is CASSYGQGTGQPQHF. The CDR3 DNA follows: TGTGCCAGCAGTTACGGACAGGGAACGGGTCAGCCCCAGCATTTT.

The chain carries TRBV27 and TRBJ2-3, with TRBD2 matching 11 bases. Germline V lookup: CDR1 MNHEY, CDR2 SMNVEV (reference sequence). This CDR3 comprises 15 residues. V dropped 4 bases and J dropped 1; count of bases not matched to a gene: 1. CDR3: CASSSGLAGTDTQYF. The CDR3, as DNA: TGTGCCAGCAGTTCGGGACTAGCGGGCACAGATACGCAGTATTTT.

V usage is TRBV5-1 and J usage is TRBJ2-3, with 7 bases aligning to TRBD1. The germline V gene has CDR1 SGHRS and CDR2 YFSETQ. This CDR3 comprises 14 residues. V lost 2 bases to trimming and J lost 2 bases; unmatched junction nucleotides: 2. CDR3 amino acids: CASSFGQVTDTQYF. The CDR3 DNA sequence: TGCGCCAGCAGCTTCGGACAGGTCACAGATACGCAGTATTTT.

The chain is built from TRBV15 and TRBJ2-1; 9 nucleotides line up with TRBD1. This CDR3 contains 17 residues. V lost 3 bases to trimming and J lost 7 bases; unmatched junction nucleotides: 13. In germline, CDR1 is LNHNV, CDR2 YYDKDF (reference sequence). The CDR3 spells CATSRSLTGTGLNEQFF. CDR3 DNA: TGTGCCACCAGCAGGTCTCTAACGGGGACAGGGTTGAATGAGCAGTTCTTC.

The chain couples TRBV19 to TRBJ2-7, with 7 bases that match TRBD2. The CDR3 spans 15 residues. The V segment lost 5 bases and the J segment 0 bases; nucleotides outside the gene matches: 7. Germline V gene data show CDR1 as LNHDA and CDR2 as SQIVND (reference sequence). The CDR3 DNA reads as TGTGCCAGTAGTTGGGGGGGAGTGAGCTCCTACGAGCAGTACTTC. It specifies CASSWGGVSSYEQYF.

The chain combines TRBV2 with TRBJ2-1; D ambiguous. The CDR3 runs 15 residues. Trimming removed 7 bases from V and 0 bases from J, with 13 bases in between. Germline values: CDR1 SNHLY, CDR2 FYNNEI. The CDR3 protein is CASTSDASSYNEQFF. The CDR3 region has the DNA TGTGCCAGCACATCGGATGCTAGCTCCTACAATGAGCAGTTCTTC.

The J gene is TRBJ1-5, the V gene TRBV29-1; tentatively, D is TRBD1 (5 bases). Germline CDR1 SQVTM, CDR2 ANQGSEA. This CDR3 comprises 14 residues. Trimming removed 4 bases from V and 7 bases from J, with 17 bases in between. This CDR3 reads CSVVVGGVGQPQHF. Written as DNA, the CDR3 is TGCAGCGTTGTAGTAGGAGGGGTCGGACAGCCCCAGCATTTT.

V and J are TRBV6-6 and TRBJ2-3; 8 bases are shared with TRBD2. Trimming cost V 5 bases and J 2 bases; bases outside gene matches: 9. Per the germline V gene, CDR1 is MNHNY and CDR2 is SVGAGI (reference sequence). The CDR3 totals 16 residues. The CDR3 loop is CASSGPGLVNTDTQYF. The DNA of the CDR3 is TGTGCCAGCAGTGGACCGGGACTAGTAAACACAGATACGCAGTATTTT.

V is TRBV7-2 and J is TRBJ2-4, with 7 bases aligning to TRBD2. V trimming: 4 bases; J trimming: 7 bases; junction bases outside the gene matches: 4. The CDR3 is 13 amino acids. The germline V gene has CDR1 SGHTA and CDR2 FQGNSA. The CDR3 reads CASSYGLENIQYF. The CDR3 DNA follows: TGTGCCAGCAGCTACGGACTAGAGAACATTCAGTACTTC.

The V and J genes are TRBV5-4 and TRBJ2-7; TRBD2 agrees at 9 bases. CDR3 size: 15 residues. Germline V gene lookup returns CDR1 SGHNT and CDR2 YYREEE (reference sequence). J gave up 7 bases and V 4 bases, and 12 bases lay outside the gene matches. The chain's CDR3 is CASSIRAGGPREQYF. The CDR3 DNA sequence: TGTGCCAGCAGCATACGGGCGGGAGGGCCTCGGGAGCAGTACTTC.

A word on this clone: One end of the junction fails to match germline, which may point to a read error. The chain couples TRBV7-7 to TRBJ1-5; D gene unclear. Germline CDR1 is SSHAT and CDR2 is FNYEAQ (reference sequence). The CDR3 is 15 amino acids. CDR3 sequence reads: CASSPAGRGNQPQHF. Written as DNA, the CDR3 is TGTGCTAGCAGCCCCGCGGGTAGGGGCAATCAGCCCCAGCATTTT.

The chain is built from TRBV5-4 and TRBJ2-7; TRBD1 matches 8 bases. The germline V gene encodes CDR1 SGHNT and CDR2 YYREEE (reference sequence). The CDR3 totals 14 residues. The V and J ends lost 4 bases and 5 bases, in that order; junction bases with no gene match: 8. The CDR3 is CASSPRQGFHEQYF. DNA for the CDR3: TGTGCCAGCAGCCCAAGACAGGGGTTTCACGAGCAGTACTTC. Variable domain in full (rest from reference TRBV5-4 and TRBJ2-7): ETGVTQSPTHLIKTRGQQVTLRCSSQSGHNTVSWYQQALGQGPQFIFQYYREEENGRGNFPPRFSGLQFPNYSSELNVNALELDDSALYLCASSPRQGFHEQYFGPGTRLTVT.

V and J are TRBV27 and TRBJ2-1; D may be TRBD1 (5 bases). Germline lookup yields CDR1 MNHEY and CDR2 SMNVEV (reference sequence). Trimming took 6 bases from V and 0 from J, leaving 12 bases between them. The CDR3 consists of 15 residues. The CDR3 spells CASRGQESSYNEQFF. The CDR3 DNA reads TGTGCCAGCAGAGGACAAGAGAGCTCCTACAATGAGCAGTTCTTC.

This chain joins TRBV5-8 and TRBJ2-4; 8 positions agree with TRBD1. In germline, CDR1 is SGHTS, CDR2 YDEGEE. V dropped 1 base and J dropped 1; count of bases not matched to a gene: 4. This CDR3 comprises 16 residues. CDR3 bases: TGTGCCAGCAGCTTGTGGCAGGGGGCGGCCAAAAACATTCAGTACTTC. It codes for CASSLWQGAAKNIQYF.

The chain couples TRBV2 to TRBJ2-7; tentatively, D is TRBD1 (5 bases). CDR1 is SNHLY, CDR2 FYNNEI, per germline. This CDR3 has 16 residues. Trimming removed 2 bases at V and 5 bases at J, with 19 bases between. The CDR3 coding sequence is TGTGCCAGCAGTGAAAGGGGCATTTGGGGAATTGACGAGCAGTACTTC. This gives the protein CASSERGIWGIDEQYF.